This T cell receptor beta chain derives from a study of T cells in Graves' hyperthyroidism and ophthalmopathy. From RNA transcripts, TCR beta CDR3 regions were amplified. HTBI primers were used for first-round RT-PCR of the TCR CDR3. In TCRdb, the multiplex PCR reads were re-called with MiXCR into one record per CDR3 protein. The profile shows around 300,000 distinct CDR3 sequences, roughly an eighth of them singletons. With V trimmed by 8 bases and J by 8 bases, 5 bases remained unmatched. The CDR3 has 13 amino acids. Per the germline V gene, CDR1 is KGHSH and CDR2 is LQKENI. The sample taken for sequencing was blood. The TCR comes from a middle-aged woman with Graves' hyperthyroidism. This chain joins TRBV18 and TRBJ1-6; 8 positions agree with TRBD1. The CDR3 DNA reads TGTGCCAGCCACGGGACAGGTGATTCACCCCTCCACTTT. This translates into CASHGTGDSPLHF.